The 13 T cell receptor beta chains given below trace back to one sample, sequenced in a study of shared clonotypes between healthy human individuals. Here immunoSEQ multiplex PCR was the method, and the copy in TCRdb shows in-frame clones only, minus some. The table lists about 580,000 clones, roughly 98% of them singletons, with 0.25% to 0.35% in the top ten. CD45RO-negative, CCR7-selected cells formed the naive CD8 fraction, which excluded terminally differentiated effector memory CD45RA+ cells. Sample: naive CD8+ T cells sorted from blood. The receptors stem from a man aged 25 to 40 in good health.

The V gene is TRBV27, the J gene TRBJ1-1; TRBD1 matches 7 bases. The CDR3 consists of 15 residues. Germline values: CDR1 MNHEY, CDR2 SMNVEV (reference sequence). J was trimmed by 1 base and V by 2 bases; bases with no gene match: 4. CDR3 loop: CASSLIGTANTEAFF. Written as DNA, the CDR3 is TGTGCCAGCAGTTTAATCGGGACAGCGAACACTGAAGCTTTCTTT.

The chain carries TRBV28 and TRBJ1-4; weak D call: TRBD1 (5 bases). The V gene lost 3 bases and the J gene lost 3 bases, with 11 bases spanning the gap. The CDR3 is 15 amino acids. CDR1 is MDHEN and CDR2 is SYDVKM in the germline V gene. The CDR3 loop is CASSLGGVPNEKLFF. CDR3 bases: TGTGCCAGCAGTTTGGGGGGGGTACCTAATGAAAAACTGTTTTTT.

Written as DNA, the CDR3 is TGTGCCAGCAGTTACTACAGGGTATCCACTGAAGCTTTCTTT. Translated: CASSYYRVSTEAFF. J is TRBJ1-1 and V is TRBV6-6; D may be TRBD1 (6 bases). V lost 1 base, J lost 4 bases, and 10 bases lay in between. The CDR3 sequence is 14 residues long. CDR1 is MNHNY, CDR2 SVGAGI, per germline (reference sequence).

V is TRBV7-8 and J is TRBJ1-1, with 7 positions matching TRBD1. Germline values: CDR1 SGHVS, CDR2 FQNEAQ. Losses at the gene ends were 5 bases for V and 2 bases for J; bases not matched to a gene: 11. The CDR3 has 16 residues. The CDR3 region is CASSLYRPGGNTEAFF. CDR3 in DNA: TGTGCCAGCAGCCTTTACCGGCCAGGGGGAAACACTGAAGCTTTCTTT.

This clone was observed a single time. The genes are TRBV6-5 and TRBJ2-2; 9 nucleotides align to TRBD1. This CDR3 has 15 amino acids. V lost 6 bases to trimming and J lost 5 bases; unmatched junction nucleotides: 7. Germline lookup yields CDR1 MNHEY and CDR2 SVGAGI. The CDR3 loop reads CASSPGQGITGELFF. CDR3 in DNA: TGTGCCAGCAGCCCCGGACAGGGGATAACCGGGGAGCTGTTTTTT.

This chain joins TRBV7-9 and TRBJ2-5, with 12 bases that match TRBD1. Germline V gene lookup returns CDR1 SEHNR and CDR2 FQNEAQ (reference sequence). J gave up 2 bases and V 5 bases, and 9 bases lay outside the gene matches. This CDR3 is 17 amino acids long. The CDR3 loop is CASSTLPGQGAQETQYF. In DNA, the CDR3 is TGTGCCAGCAGCACGCTTCCGGGACAGGGGGCTCAAGAGACCCAGTACTTC.

This clone was observed once. V and J are TRBV11-3 and TRBJ2-1; D is ambiguous. The CDR3 has 15 amino acids. The germline V gene has CDR1 SGHNT and CDR2 YENEEA. The ends were cut back, 5 bases at V and 0 bases at J, with 11 bases in the middle. CDR3 amino acids: CASSPSTSSYNEQFF. CDR3 coding DNA: TGTGCCAGCAGCCCGTCAACGAGCTCCTACAATGAGCAGTTCTTC. The full variable domain, its missing parts supplied by reference TRBV11-3 and TRBJ2-1, is EAGVVQSPRYKIIEKKQPVAFWCNPISGHNTLYWYLQNLGQGPELLIRYENEEAVDDSQLPKDRFSAERLKGVDSTLKIQPAELGDSAVYLCASSPSTSSYNEQFFGPGTRLTVL.

The chain joins TRBV27 to TRBJ2-1; 7 bases fit TRBD2. This CDR3 has 14 residues. Per germline, CDR1 MNHEY and CDR2 SMNVEV (reference sequence). With V trimmed by 3 bases and J by 9 bases, 8 bases remained unmatched. The CDR3 coding sequence is TGTGCCAGCAGTTTCTCGCGGGAGCGCGGTGAGCAGTTCTTC. Protein: CASSFSRERGEQFF.

In this sample, this clone turned up once. Other DNA sequences in the sample encode the same CDR3. The V and J genes are TRBV5-1 and TRBJ2-7, with TRBD2 as a possible D gene (5 bases). The CDR3 has 14 amino acids. V lost 4 bases to trimming and J lost 2 bases, with 13 bases between them. Germline CDR1 reads SGHRS; CDR2 reads YFSETQ. CDR3 in amino acids: CASSAGLGAYEQYF. Written as DNA, the CDR3 is TGCGCCAGCAGCGCAGGCCTGGGAGCCTACGAGCAGTACTTC.

Concerning this clone itself: Different DNA sequences within this sample yield the same CDR3. The genes are TRBV27 and TRBJ2-7, with unresolved D. CDR3 length: 13 residues. CDR1 and CDR2 (germline): MNHEY, SMNVEV (reference sequence). Between the trimmed V and J ends, which lost 5 bases and 3 bases, there was a span of 11 bases. CDR3: CASSPGLGYEQYF. The CDR3 coding sequence is TGTGCCAGCAGTCCCGGCTTGGGCTACGAGCAGTACTTC.

The chain has TRBV7-6 and TRBJ2-3; no definite D call. The V gene's germline CDR1 is SGHVS and CDR2 FNYEAQ. Trimming pared 1 base from V and 1 base from J, leaving 6 bases between. This CDR3 is built from 14 residues. CDR3 region: CASSLGSGTDTQYF. CDR3 sequence (DNA): TGTGCCAGCAGCTTAGGTTCAGGCACAGATACGCAGTATTTT.

About this clone: This specimen includes other DNA sequences encoding the same CDR3. This chain links TRBV7-2 with TRBJ2-7, with TRBD2 as a possible D gene (5 bases). Germline CDR1 and CDR2: SGHTA and FQGNSA. The CDR3 runs 12 residues. V lost 5 bases and J 3 bases, leaving 8 bases between the germline ends. The chain's CDR3 is CASSPGGYEQYF. CDR3 in DNA: TGTGCCAGCAGCCCAGGAGGCTACGAGCAGTACTTC.

This sequence joins TRBV28 and TRBJ1-5, with D possibly being TRBD1 (5 bases). V was trimmed by 6 bases and J by 5 bases, leaving 26 bases between them. The length of the CDR3 is 18 residues. Germline V gene lookup returns CDR1 MDHEN and CDR2 SYDVKM. The CDR3 DNA follows: TGTGCCAGCAGGGGTGTCCGAAGTGACCCTCGGGGGGATCAGCCCCAGCATTTT. This translates into CASRGVRSDPRGDQPQHF.